This section outlines one T cell receptor beta chain sequence together with its context. Semi-nested PCR with Nested Universal Primer A followed constant-region reverse priming of full-length variable regions. One entry per CDR3 protein, called by TCRdb with MiXCR from the 5' RACE reads. The repertoire includes nearly 40,000 distinct CDR3 sequences, 15% to 20% of them detected once, and about 3% sits in the top ten. Germline V gene data show CDR1 as MNHEY and CDR2 as SVGEGT. Deletions cut 4 bases from V and 4 bases from J, with 10 bases between. CDR3 length: 14 residues. The source of this sequence is a female donor with breast cancer. The genes are TRBV6-2 or TRBV6-3 and TRBJ2-2, with TRBD2 as a possible D gene (5 bases). The sample comprised naive CD4+ T cells sorted from a lymph node. Indicated subset: naive CD4+ T cells, CD4+CD45RA+CD25-. The CDR3 DNA is TGTGCCAGCAGTTGGTCCGGGGTCACCGGGGAGCTGTTTTTT. The encoded protein is CASSWSGVTGELFF.